The 17 T cell receptor beta chains presented below share a single source sample, sequenced in a study of T cell responses to AZD1222 COVID-19 vaccine. Libraries were prepared by immunoSEQ multiplex PCR; TCRdb keeps only in-frame clonotypes and omits some of them. The sample yields approximately 130,000 clones, approximately 91% seen once. Material: peripheral blood, obtained on day 0 of AZD1222 vaccination. The receptors come from an adult in good health.

The V gene is TRBV6-2 or TRBV6-3, the J gene TRBJ1-1; D possibly corresponds to TRBD1 (5 bases). The CDR3 sequence is 15 residues long. V was pared by 6 bases and J by 9 bases, with 23 bases between. The germline gives CDR1 MNHEY, CDR2 SVGEGT. The CDR3 sequence: CASSPGTVTGTKAFF. Written as DNA, the CDR3 is TGTGCCAGCAGCCCCGGCACTGTGACCGGGACGAAAGCTTTCTTT.

This rearrangement joins TRBV6-2 or TRBV6-3 to TRBJ2-2; 7 bases match TRBD1. This CDR3 comprises 15 residues. CDR1 is MNHEY and CDR2 is SVGEGT in the germline V gene. After removal of 5 bases from V and 0 bases from J, the junction contained 3 bases not matched to a gene. The CDR3, as DNA: TGTGCCAGCAGTGTAGACAGGGCGAACACCGGGGAGCTGTTTTTT. Translated, it gives CASSVDRANTGELFF.

This chain connects TRBV6-6 to TRBJ2-7; a weak D match, TRBD1 (5 bases). The germline V gene encodes CDR1 MNHNY and CDR2 SVGAGI (reference sequence). This CDR3 contains 15 residues. Trimming cost V 5 bases and J 0 bases, with 14 bases left between them. CDR3 amino acids: CASSPRTPSSYEQYF. CDR3 nucleotide sequence: TGTGCCAGCAGTCCGAGGACACCTAGCTCCTACGAGCAGTACTTC.

The V and J genes are TRBV2 and TRBJ2-3, with D tentatively TRBD1 or TRBD2 (5 bases each). The CDR3 totals 14 residues. Germline V gives CDR1 SNHLY, CDR2 FYNNEI. The germline V and J ends were trimmed by 7 bases and 4 bases, with 15 bases remaining between them. The CDR3 DNA is TGTGCCAGCAACGGACCCCGGGGCCCAGATACGCAGTATTTT. Its translation is CASNGPRGPDTQYF.

This clone was detected once. The J gene is TRBJ1-4, the V gene TRBV2; TRBD1 matches 7 bases. This CDR3 contains 13 residues. Per germline, CDR1 SNHLY and CDR2 FYNNEI. V dropped 7 bases and J dropped 8; count of bases not matched to a gene: 7. CDR3 residues: CASILQGDEKLFF. The CDR3 bases are TGTGCCAGCATCCTCCAGGGGGACGAAAAACTGTTTTTT.

This chain joins TRBV7-9 and TRBJ2-3; either TRBD1 or TRBD2 may supply D (5 bases each). The CDR3 runs to 13 residues. The germline V and J ends were trimmed by 6 bases and 2 bases, with 9 bases remaining between them. Germline V gene lookup returns CDR1 SEHNR and CDR2 FQNEAQ (reference sequence). CDR3 in DNA: TGTGCCAGCAGATCCGGGACCACAGATACGCAGTATTTT. This sequence encodes CASRSGTTDTQYF.

V and J are TRBV6-5 and TRBJ2-1; TRBD2 agrees at 9 bases. The CDR3 is made up of 15 amino acids. Germline-derived CDR1 and CDR2 are MNHEY and SVGAGI. Germline trimming cut 9 bases from V and 7 bases from J; bases unmatched to any gene: 13. The CDR3 nucleotides are TGTGCCAGTAGAGGGGACTTTGCGGGGGGGAATGAGCAGTTCTTC. It translates to CASRGDFAGGNEQFF.

V is TRBV19 and J is TRBJ1-2; 11 positions agree with TRBD1. Losses at the gene ends were 3 bases for V and 3 bases for J; bases not matched to a gene: 3. CDR3 length equals 15 residues. CDR1 is LNHDA and CDR2 is SQIVND in the germline V gene (reference sequence). The CDR3: CASSIGTGGHYGYTF. The DNA of the CDR3 is TGTGCCAGTAGTATCGGGACAGGGGGTCACTATGGCTACACCTTC.

The genes are TRBV12-1 and TRBJ1-1. TRBV12-1 is assigned pseudogene status. CDR3 length: 14 amino acids. CDR3 bases: TGTGCCAGCAGCTTGGGGGGGGAAAACACTGAAGCTTTCTTT. Translation gives CASSLGGENTEAFF.

This sequence joins TRBV19 and TRBJ2-2; 9 bases fit TRBD1. The CDR3 is made up of 15 amino acids. CDR1 and CDR2 (germline): LNHDA, SQIVND (reference sequence). Germline trimming cut 4 bases from V and 6 bases from J; bases unmatched to any gene: 6. The CDR3 protein is CASSTGTGLAGELFF. The CDR3 nucleotides read TGTGCCAGTAGTACAGGGACAGGGCTTGCCGGGGAGCTGTTTTTT.

V is TRBV13 and J is TRBJ1-1, with a weak D call TRBD1 (6 bases). CDR1 is PRHDT and CDR2 is FYEKMQ in the germline V gene (reference sequence). The V end lost 6 bases, the J end lost 4 bases, and 15 bases lay between the germline ends. This CDR3 contains 14 residues. CDR3 nucleotides: TGTGCCAGCAGGAGAGGACAGTATGGCACTGAAGCTTTCTTT. Translating gives CASRRGQYGTEAFF.

This chain links TRBV19 with TRBJ1-4; no definite D call. CDR3 size: 13 residues. V lost 7 bases and J lost 7, with 13 bases in between. The V gene's germline CDR1 is LNHDA and CDR2 SQIVND (reference sequence). The DNA of the CDR3 is TGTGCCAGTACTCCGGCTGGGCGTGAAAAACTGTTTTTT. It specifies CASTPAGREKLFF. Full variable domain (outside the CDR3, taken from reference TRBV19 and TRBJ1-4): DGGITQSPKYLFRKEGQNVTLSCEQNLNHDAMYWYRQDPGQGLRLIYYSQIVNDFQKGDIAEGYSVSREKKESFPLTVTSAQKNPTAFYLCASTPAGREKLFFGSGTQLSVL.

The gene calls are TRBV9 and TRBJ1-4; tentatively, D is TRBD1 (5 bases). Trimming pared 3 bases from V and 4 bases from J, leaving 10 bases between. Germline V gene sequence: CDR1 SGDLS, CDR2 YYNGEE. The CDR3 totals 14 residues. CDR3 residues: CASSAGPHNEKLFF. CDR3 coding DNA: TGTGCCAGCAGCGCGGGACCGCATAATGAAAAACTGTTTTTT. Combining the CDR3 with reference TRBV9 and TRBJ1-4 gives the whole variable domain DSGVTQTPKHLITATGQRVTLRCSPRSGDLSVYWYQQSLDQGLQFLIQYYNGEERAKGNILERFSAQQFPDLHSELNLSSLELGDSALYFCASSAGPHNEKLFFGSGTQLSVL.

For this clone: The same CDR3 is also encoded by other DNA sequences in this sample. The chain carries TRBV19 and TRBJ1-1, with TRBD1 identical over 8 bases. With V trimmed by 2 bases and J by 1 base, 0 bases remained unmatched. Germline V lookup: CDR1 LNHDA, CDR2 SQIVND (reference sequence). The length of the CDR3 is 14 residues. CDR3: CASSIQGANTEAFF. As DNA, the CDR3 is TGTGCCAGTAGTATACAGGGGGCGAACACTGAAGCTTTCTTT.

V gene TRBV28 combines with J gene TRBJ1-4, with D possibly being TRBD1 (5 bases). V was pared by 6 bases and J by 5 bases, with 13 bases between. This CDR3 contains 14 residues. Germline CDR1 MDHEN, CDR2 SYDVKM. The CDR3 sequence: CASSTRRGNEKLFF. The DNA of the CDR3 is TGTGCCAGCAGCACCCGACGGGGGAATGAAAAACTGTTTTTT.

The chain recombines TRBV19 with TRBJ1-6; TRBD1 matches 7 bases. There are 15 residues in the CDR3. CDR1 LNHDA and CDR2 SQIVND come from the germline V gene (reference sequence). V was pared by 10 bases and J by 6 bases, with 12 bases of the junction left unmatched. The CDR3 DNA is TGTGCCAAACAAATTGGACAGGAACTTAATTCACCCCTCCACTTT. Amino acid sequence: CAKQIGQELNSPLHF.

V gene TRBV20-1 combines with J gene TRBJ1-1; possibly TRBD1 for D (5 bases). The germline V and J ends were trimmed by 3 bases and 0 bases, with 11 bases remaining between them. This CDR3 contains 14 residues. CDR1 is DFQATT, CDR2 SNEGSKA, per germline (reference sequence). Written as DNA, the CDR3 is TGCAGTGCTAGTTCACAGGCCCTGAACACTGAAGCTTTCTTT. Its translation: CSASSQALNTEAFF.